These T cell receptor beta chains were read from a single sample in a study of shared clonotypes between healthy human individuals. The protocol was immunoSEQ multiplex PCR, while the TCRdb copy is restricted to in-frame clones and leaves out a portion. This sample has approximately 95,000 clones, with roughly two thirds found just once. Sequenced: memory CD8+ T cells sorted from blood. Every receptor here comes from a man under 40 in good health. Both conserved end residues are part of each CDR3. D genes are given only for firm matches. Size tells how often a clone was seen (once, few, many) or the class of an expanded clone, and some rows leave it out.

j_call v_call clone_size d_call cdr3_aa cdr3_nt
TRBJ2-1 TRBV5-4 NA TRBD2 CASSLDRGLAWHEQFF TGTGCCAGCAGCTTGGACCGGGGACTAGCGTGGCATGAGCAGTTCTTC
TRBJ1-3 TRBV5-1 few NA CASSSGNTIYF TGCGCCAGCAGCTCTGGAAACACCATATATTTT
TRBJ2-1 TRBV5-1 NA TRBD2 CASSQASGTYNEQFF TGCGCCAGCAGCCAAGCTAGCGGGACGTACAATGAGCAGTTCTTC
TRBJ1-2 TRBV29-1 once TRBD1 CSVAVSGQGQDGYTF TGCAGCGTTGCAGTTTCGGGACAGGGGCAGGATGGCTACACCTTC
TRBJ2-7 TRBV13 once TRBD1 CASSWGQAYEQYF TGTGCCAGCAGCTGGGGACAGGCCTACGAGCAGTACTTC
TRBJ2-1 TRBV7-9 NA NA CASSFVWAIEQFF TGTGCCAGCAGCTTCGTATGGGCAATAGAGCAGTTCTTC
TRBJ1-1 TRBV7-6 NA TRBD1 CASSYNTGVRTDTEAFF TGTGCCAGCAGCTATAATACAGGGGTTCGAACCGACACTGAAGCTTTCTTT
TRBJ2-7 TRBV7-9 NA TRBD2 CASSLVDSGKDEQYF TGTGCCAGCAGCTTAGTGGATAGCGGGAAAGACGAGCAGTACTTC
TRBJ2-5 TRBV9 NA TRBD2 CASSQGLSIQETQYF TGTGCCAGCAGCCAGGGACTAAGCATCCAAGAGACCCAGTACTTC
TRBJ2-3 TRBV5-4 NA TRBD2 CASSVAGGSTDTQYF TGTGCCAGCAGCGTAGCGGGAGGGAGCACAGATACGCAGTATTTT
TRBJ1-1 TRBV15 NA NA CATSRDRSFTEAFF TGTGCCACCAGCAGAGACAGGTCATTCACTGAAGCTTTCTTT
TRBJ2-3 TRBV29-1 few NA CSVRGPGAATQYF TGCAGCGTGAGGGGTCCGGGAGCCGCTACGCAGTATTTT
TRBJ2-7 TRBV7-6 NA NA CASSLSRGRGGYEQYF TGTGCCAGCAGCTTGAGTCGTGGCAGGGGTGGCTACGAGCAGTACTTC
TRBJ1-1 TRBV9 NA NA CASSVDGSRTEAFF TGTGCCAGCAGCGTAGATGGTAGTAGAACTGAAGCTTTCTTT
TRBJ2-1 TRBV7-8 few NA CASSGARDSTPFGQFF TGTGCCAGCAGCGGGGCCCGGGACTCCACGCCGTTTGGGCAGTTCTTC
TRBJ2-6 TRBV6-1 many NA CASSEQGGGTGANVLTF TGTGCCAGCAGTGAACAGGGGGGAGGGACTGGGGCCAACGTCCTGACTTTC
TRBJ1-4 TRBV4-3 many TRBD1 CASSQEGPGQGNEKLFF TGCGCCAGCAGCCAAGAGGGGCCGGGACAGGGGAATGAAAAACTGTTTTTT
TRBJ2-3 TRBV9 NA TRBD2 CASSRLAGGHFTDTQYF TGTGCCAGCAGCCGACTAGCGGGAGGCCACTTCACAGATACGCAGTATTTT
TRBJ2-1 TRBV13 NA NA CASSLGERRVYNEQFF TGTGCCAGCAGCTTAGGCGAGCGGAGGGTCTACAATGAGCAGTTCTTC
TRBJ1-5 TRBV11-2 NA NA CASSLDFGAAQPQHF TGTGCCAGCAGCTTAGATTTTGGGGCCGCTCAGCCCCAGCATTTT
TRBJ1-5 TRBV28 NA NA CASSSLGQSNQPQHF TGTGCCAGCAGTTCCCTCGGACAGAGCAATCAGCCCCAGCATTTT
TRBJ1-2 TRBV14 NA NA CASSQGESYGYTF TGTGCCAGCAGCCAAGGGGAAAGCTATGGCTACACCTTC